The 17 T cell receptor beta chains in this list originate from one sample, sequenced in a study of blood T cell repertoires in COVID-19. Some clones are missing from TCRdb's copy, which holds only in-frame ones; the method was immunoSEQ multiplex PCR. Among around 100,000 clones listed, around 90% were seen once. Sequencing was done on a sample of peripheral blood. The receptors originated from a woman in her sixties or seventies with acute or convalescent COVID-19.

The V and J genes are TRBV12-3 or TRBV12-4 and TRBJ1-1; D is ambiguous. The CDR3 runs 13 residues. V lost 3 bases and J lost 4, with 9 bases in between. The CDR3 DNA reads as TGTGCCAGCAGTTTTCAGGATTCCACTGAAGCTTTCTTT. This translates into CASSFQDSTEAFF.

CDR3 nucleotides: TGTGCCAGCAACCTACGAAAGTTTGACACTGAAGCTTTCTTT. Its protein is CASNLRKFDTEAFF. The genes are TRBV6-5 and TRBJ1-1; no firm D call. The V gene lost 7 bases and the J gene lost 3 bases, with 15 bases spanning the gap. This CDR3 is built from 14 residues. Germline values: CDR1 MNHEY, CDR2 SVGAGI.

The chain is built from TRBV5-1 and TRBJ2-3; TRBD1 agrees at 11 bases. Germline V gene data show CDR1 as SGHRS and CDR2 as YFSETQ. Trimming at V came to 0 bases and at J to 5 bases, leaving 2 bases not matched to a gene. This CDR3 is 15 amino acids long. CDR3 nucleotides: TGCGCCAGCAGCTTGGCGGGGACAGGGGGAGATACGCAGTATTTT. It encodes CASSLAGTGGDTQYF.

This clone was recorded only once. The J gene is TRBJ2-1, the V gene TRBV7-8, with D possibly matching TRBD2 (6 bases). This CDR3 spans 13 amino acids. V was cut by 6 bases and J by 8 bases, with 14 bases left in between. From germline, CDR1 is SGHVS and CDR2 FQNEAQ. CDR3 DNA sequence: TGTGCCAGCAGAGAGGACTATGGTGATGAGCAGTTCTTC. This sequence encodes CASREDYGDEQFF.

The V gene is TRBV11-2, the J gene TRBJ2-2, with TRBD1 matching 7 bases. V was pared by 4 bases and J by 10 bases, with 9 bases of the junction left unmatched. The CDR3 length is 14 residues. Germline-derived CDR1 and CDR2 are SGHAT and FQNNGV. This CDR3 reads CASSSGRGFLELFF. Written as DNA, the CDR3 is TGTGCCAGCAGCTCAGGCAGGGGGTTTTTGGAGCTGTTTTTT.

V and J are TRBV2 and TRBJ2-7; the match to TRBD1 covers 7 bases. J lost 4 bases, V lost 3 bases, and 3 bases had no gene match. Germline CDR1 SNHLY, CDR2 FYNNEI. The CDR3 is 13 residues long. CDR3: CASSDTGEYEQYV. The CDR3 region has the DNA TGTGCCAGCAGTGACACAGGGGAATACGAGCAGTACGTC.

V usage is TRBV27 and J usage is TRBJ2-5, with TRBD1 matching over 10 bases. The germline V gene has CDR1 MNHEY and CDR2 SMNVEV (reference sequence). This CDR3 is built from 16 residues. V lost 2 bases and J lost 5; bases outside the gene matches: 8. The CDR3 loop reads CASSLRGTGVGETQYF. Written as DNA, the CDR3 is TGTGCCAGCAGTTTAAGGGGGACAGGGGTGGGTGAGACCCAGTACTTC.

The chain's CDR3 is CASSPGGGTSLFF. The CDR3 region has the DNA TGCGCCAGCAGTCCAGGTGGAGGGACTAGCTTGTTCTTC. This chain joins TRBV10-1 and TRBJ2-1; 9 bases map to TRBD2. Trimming cost V 5 bases and J 15 bases; bases outside gene matches: 11. Looked up from germline, CDR1 is WNHNN and CDR2 is SYGVQD (reference sequence). The CDR3 is made up of 13 amino acids.

CDR3 sequence reads: CASSRAGFDTEAFF. CDR3 bases: TGTGCCAGTAGTAGAGCGGGTTTCGACACTGAAGCTTTCTTT. The genes are TRBV19 and TRBJ1-1; D is unclear. Trimming left V 4 bases short and J 3 bases short, with 12 bases between. This CDR3 has 14 amino acids. The germline V gene has CDR1 LNHDA and CDR2 SQIVND (reference sequence).

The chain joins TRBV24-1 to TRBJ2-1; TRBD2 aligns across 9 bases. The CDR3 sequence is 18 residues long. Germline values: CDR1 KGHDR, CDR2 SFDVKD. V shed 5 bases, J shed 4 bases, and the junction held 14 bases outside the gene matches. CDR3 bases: TGTGCCACCAGTGTCGTCCTGACTAGCGGAAATGGGTACAATGAGCAGTTCTTC. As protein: CATSVVLTSGNGYNEQFF.

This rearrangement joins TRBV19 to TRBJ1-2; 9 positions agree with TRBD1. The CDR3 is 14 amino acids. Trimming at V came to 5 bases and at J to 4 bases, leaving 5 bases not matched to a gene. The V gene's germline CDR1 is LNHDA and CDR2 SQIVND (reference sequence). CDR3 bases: TGTGCCAGTAGTTTCCCGACAGGGGGCTATGGCTACACCTTC. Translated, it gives CASSFPTGGYGYTF.

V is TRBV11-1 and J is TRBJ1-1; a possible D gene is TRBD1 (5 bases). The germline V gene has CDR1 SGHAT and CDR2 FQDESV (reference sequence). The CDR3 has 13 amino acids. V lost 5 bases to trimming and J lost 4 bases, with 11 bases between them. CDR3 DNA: TGTGCCAGCAGCGTCAGGGTGTCCACTGAAGCTTTCTTT. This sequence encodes CASSVRVSTEAFF.

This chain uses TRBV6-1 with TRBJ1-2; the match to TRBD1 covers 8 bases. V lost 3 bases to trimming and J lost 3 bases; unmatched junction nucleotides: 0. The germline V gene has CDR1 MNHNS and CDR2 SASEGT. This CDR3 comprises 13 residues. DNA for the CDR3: TGTGCCAGCAGTGAGACAGGGGACTATGGCTACACCTTC. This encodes CASSETGDYGYTF.

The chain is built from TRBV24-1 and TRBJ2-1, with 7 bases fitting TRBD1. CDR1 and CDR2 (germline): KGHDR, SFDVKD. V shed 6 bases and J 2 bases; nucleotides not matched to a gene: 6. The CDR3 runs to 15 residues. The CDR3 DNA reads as TGTGCCACCAGTAACCGGGACAGAGCCTACAATGAGCAGTTCTTC. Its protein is CATSNRDRAYNEQFF.

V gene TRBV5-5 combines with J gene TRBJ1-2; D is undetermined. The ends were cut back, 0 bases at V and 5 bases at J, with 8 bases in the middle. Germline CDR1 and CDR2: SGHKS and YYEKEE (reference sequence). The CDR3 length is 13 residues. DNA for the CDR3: TGTGCCAGCAGCTTGGGAGGGCGGTATGGCTACACCTTC. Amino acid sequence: CASSLGGRYGYTF.

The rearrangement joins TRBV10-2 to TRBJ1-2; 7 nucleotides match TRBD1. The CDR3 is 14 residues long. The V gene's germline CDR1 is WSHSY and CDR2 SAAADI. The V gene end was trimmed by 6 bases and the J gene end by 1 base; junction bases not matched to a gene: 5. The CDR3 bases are TGCGCCAGCAGGGGGGACAGTTTTAACTATGGCTACACCTTC. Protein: CASRGDSFNYGYTF.

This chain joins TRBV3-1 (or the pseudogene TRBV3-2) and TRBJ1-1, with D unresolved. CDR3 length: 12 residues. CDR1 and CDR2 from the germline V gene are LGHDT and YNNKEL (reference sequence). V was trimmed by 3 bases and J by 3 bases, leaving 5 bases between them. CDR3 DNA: TGTGCCAGCAGCCACGGTGACACTGAAGCTTTCTTT. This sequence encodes CASSHGDTEAFF.